The 18 T cell receptor beta chains given below trace back to one sample, sequenced in a study of early T cells in non-severe SARS-CoV-2 infection. MiXCR, run by TCRdb on the 5' RACE reads, gives a single entry per CDR3 protein. Of about 58,000 distinct CDR3 sequences listed, roughly 12% are singletons. The sample comprised whole blood. The receptors come from an adult who was a healthcare worker with PCR-confirmed SARS-CoV-2 infection or an uninfected control (not recorded which).

This clonotype was recorded at least ten times. Here the CDR3 DNA reads TGTGCCAGCGGTAGCGGGAGGGCCAACGAGCAGTACTTC. Protein: CASGSGRANEQYF. The rearrangement links TRBV11-2 to TRBJ2-7, with TRBD2 identical over 11 bases. J was trimmed by 5 bases and V by 8 bases; bases with no gene match: 5. Germline-derived CDR1 and CDR2 are SGHAT and FQNNGV. The CDR3 runs to 13 residues.

This clonotype was counted at least ten times. The V gene is TRBV6-5, the J gene TRBJ2-1; D may be TRBD1 or TRBD2 (5 bases each). The ends were cut back, 6 bases at V and 0 bases at J, with 12 bases in the middle. This CDR3 has 15 amino acids. Per the germline V gene, CDR1 is MNHEY and CDR2 is SVGAGI. The CDR3 DNA reads as TGTGCCAGCAGCCGGGACGGTAGCTCCTACAATGAGCAGTTCTTC. This encodes CASSRDGSSYNEQFF.

In its sample, this clonotype was seen a few times. The chain recombines TRBV3-1 with TRBJ2-7; maybe TRBD2 (5 bases). The germline gives CDR1 LGHDT, CDR2 YNNKEL (reference sequence). There are 14 residues in the CDR3. Trimming removed 5 bases from V and 2 bases from J, with 13 bases in between. CDR3 coding DNA: TGTGCCAGCAGCGGAGGCAGCTATCCCTACGAGCAGTACTTC. Amino acid sequence: CASSGGSYPYEQYF.

The sample holds many counts of this clonotype. The J gene is TRBJ2-3, the V gene TRBV7-2, with 15 bases lining up with TRBD2. The germline CDR1 and CDR2 sequences are SGHTA and FQGNSA. The CDR3 is 17 residues long. V trimming: 7 bases; J trimming: 0 bases; junction bases outside the gene matches: 5. The CDR3 nucleotides read TGTGCCAGCATGGGACTAGCGGGGGGATTTAGCACAGATACGCAGTATTTT. As protein: CASMGLAGGFSTDTQYF.

The chain links TRBV19 to TRBJ2-7, with TRBD2 matching over 7 bases. The junction had 9 bases not matched to a gene; V was cut back by 4 bases and J by 3 bases. This CDR3 has 15 residues. Per the germline V gene, CDR1 is LNHDA and CDR2 is SQIVND (reference sequence). The CDR3 coding sequence is TGTGCCAGTAGTAGCGGGGGTCCTCCACACTACGAGCAGTACTTC. Amino acids: CASSSGGPPHYEQYF.

Written as DNA, the CDR3 is TGTGCCAGCAGCCTCCTCGCCGGAGGCACTGAAGCTTTCTTT. Its translation: CASSLLAGGTEAFF. J is TRBJ1-1 and V is TRBV11-2; D call uncertain. CDR1 SGHAT and CDR2 FQNNGV come from the germline V gene. V gave up 5 bases and J gave up 4 bases, with 14 bases separating them. The CDR3 has 14 residues.

This clonotype was detected ten times or more. V and J are TRBV3-1 and TRBJ1-3; D gene uncertain. Trimming took 1 base from V and 8 from J, leaving 3 bases between them. Germline V gene data show CDR1 as LGHDT and CDR2 as YNNKEL (reference sequence). This CDR3 has 11 amino acids. The DNA for the CDR3 is TGTGCCAGCAGCCAAGGAGACACCATATATTTT. Residues: CASSQGDTIYF.

This clonotype came up a few times. The chain combines TRBV13 with TRBJ2-1; 8 bases are a match to TRBD1. The CDR3 has 17 amino acids. V shed 5 bases and J 3 bases; nucleotides not matched to a gene: 12. Germline CDR1 is PRHDT and CDR2 is FYEKMQ (reference sequence). DNA for the CDR3: TGTGCCAGCAGCACGACAGGGGCCCGACCTAACTACAATGAGCAGTTCTTC. Translation: CASSTTGARPNYNEQFF.

The chain employs TRBV12-2 and TRBJ2-7. TRBV12-2 is annotated as a pseudogene. CDR3 length: 13 residues. CDR3 in amino acids: CASRLAGYCEQYF. CDR3 nucleotide sequence: TGTGCAAGTCGCTTAGCGGGGTACTGTGAGCAGTACTTC.

This clonotype was counted many times. The rearrangement links TRBV6-1 to TRBJ1-3; D remains unclear. V was clipped by 6 bases and J by 0 bases, with 9 bases between them. This CDR3 has 14 residues. Germline V gene sequence: CDR1 MNHNS, CDR2 SASEGT. CDR3 protein: CASSASNSGNTIYF. CDR3 nucleotides: TGTGCCAGCAGCGCTTCAAACTCTGGAAACACCATATATTTT.

At least ten counts were recorded for this clonotype. The chain couples TRBV28 to TRBJ1-2; D is possibly TRBD1 (5 bases). Between the trimmed V and J ends, which lost 10 bases and 2 bases, there was a span of 11 bases. The germline V gene has CDR1 MDHEN and CDR2 SYDVKM. This CDR3 comprises 12 residues. The CDR3 DNA reads as TGTGCCACTACGACAGTAAACTATGGCTACACCTTC. Amino acid sequence: CATTTVNYGYTF.

The chain combines TRBV12-3 or TRBV12-4 with TRBJ2-7; weak D call: TRBD1 (5 bases). V shed 3 bases and J shed 5 bases, with 14 bases lying between them. CDR3 length: 14 amino acids. CDR3 nucleotides: TGTGCCAGCAGTTTGGCCAGGGATATAAACGAGCAGTACTTC. Translated, it gives CASSLARDINEQYF.

This clonotype was detected ten times or more. The chain couples TRBV6-5 to TRBJ2-2; tentatively, D is TRBD2 (6 bases). Germline V CDR1 and CDR2: MNHEY, SVGAGI. The germline V and J ends were trimmed by 6 bases and 7 bases, with 12 bases remaining between them. There are 13 residues in the CDR3. CDR3 in amino acids: CASSRDWGGELFF. The CDR3 nucleotides are TGTGCCAGCAGCCGGGACTGGGGCGGGGAGCTGTTTTTT.

This clonotype was observed a handful of times. The genes are TRBV10-2 and TRBJ2-6; D is uncertain. Trimming left V 6 bases short and J 0 bases short, with 6 bases between. Germline values: CDR1 WSHSY, CDR2 SAAADI. The CDR3 extends over 14 amino acids. The CDR3 region has the DNA TGCGCCAGCAGGTCCGGCTCTGGGGCCAACGTCCTGACTTTC. The encoded protein is CASRSGSGANVLTF.

This clonotype has more than one count but fewer than ten. The gene calls are TRBV6-6 and TRBJ2-3; weak D call: TRBD2 (5 bases). The CDR3 extends over 14 amino acids. The germline V and J ends were trimmed by 8 bases and 6 bases, with 18 bases remaining between them. CDR1 is MNHNY, CDR2 SVGAGI, per germline (reference sequence). The CDR3 DNA sequence: TGTGCCAGCCGGACCGATTGGGAGAGTGATACGCAGTATTTT. This sequence encodes CASRTDWESDTQYF.

This clonotype was seen a handful of times. V and J are TRBV10-2 and TRBJ1-4, with D possibly being TRBD1 (5 bases). Germline V gives CDR1 WSHSY, CDR2 SAAADI. Trimming pared 5 bases from V and 7 bases from J, leaving 17 bases between. The CDR3 spans 15 residues. Here the CDR3 DNA reads TGCGCCAGCAGTCGGGACGCCTCCCGGGGTGAAAAACTGTTTTTT. Translating gives CASSRDASRGEKLFF.

There are many counts of this clonotype. The rearrangement joins TRBV6-6 to TRBJ2-3; 9 nucleotides align to TRBD2. The ends lost 4 bases at V and 3 bases at J; junction bases unmatched: 5. CDR3 size: 15 residues. Germline-derived CDR1 and CDR2 are MNHNY and SVGAGI (reference sequence). The CDR3 here is CASSLSGRTTDTQYF. Here the CDR3 DNA reads TGTGCCAGCAGTTTAAGCGGGAGGACGACAGATACGCAGTATTTT.

The chain links TRBV7-6 to TRBJ2-1; 13 bases fit TRBD2. This CDR3 contains 17 residues. Germline assignment: CDR1 SGHVS and CDR2 FNYEAQ. V shed 3 bases and J 6 bases; nucleotides not matched to a gene: 8. As DNA, the CDR3 is TGTGCCAGCAGCTTGTTTACTAGCGGGGGGGTTCTCAATGAGCAGTTCTTC. This codes for CASSLFTSGGVLNEQFF.